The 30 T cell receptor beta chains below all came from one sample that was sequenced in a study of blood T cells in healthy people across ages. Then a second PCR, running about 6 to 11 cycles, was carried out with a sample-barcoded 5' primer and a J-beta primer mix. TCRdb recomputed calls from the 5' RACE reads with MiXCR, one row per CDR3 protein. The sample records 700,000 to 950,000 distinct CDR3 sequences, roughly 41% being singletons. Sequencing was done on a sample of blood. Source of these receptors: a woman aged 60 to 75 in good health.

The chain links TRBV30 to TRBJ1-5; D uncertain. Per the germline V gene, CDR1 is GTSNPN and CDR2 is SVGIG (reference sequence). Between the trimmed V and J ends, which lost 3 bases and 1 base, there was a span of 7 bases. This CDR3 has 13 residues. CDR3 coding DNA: TGTGCCTGGAGCAGAGACAGCAATCAGCCCCAGCATTTT. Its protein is CAWSRDSNQPQHF. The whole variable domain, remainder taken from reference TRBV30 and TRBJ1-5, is SQTIHQWPATLVQPVGSPLSLECTVEGTSNPNLYWYRQAAGRGLQLLFYSVGIGQISSEVPQNLSASRPQDRQFILSSKKLLLSDSGFYLCAWSRDSNQPQHFGDGTRLSIL.

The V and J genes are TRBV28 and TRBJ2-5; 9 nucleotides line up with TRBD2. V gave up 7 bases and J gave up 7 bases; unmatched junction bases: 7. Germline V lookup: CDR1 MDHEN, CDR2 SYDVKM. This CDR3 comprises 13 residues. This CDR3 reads CASTAGGPATQYF. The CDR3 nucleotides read TGTGCCAGCACCGCGGGGGGGCCGGCGACCCAGTACTTC.

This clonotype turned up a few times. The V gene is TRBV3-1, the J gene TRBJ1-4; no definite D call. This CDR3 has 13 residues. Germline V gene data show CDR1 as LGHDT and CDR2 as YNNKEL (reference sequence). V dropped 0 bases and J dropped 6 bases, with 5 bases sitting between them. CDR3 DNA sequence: TGTGCCAGCAGCCAAGATGTAGATGAAAAACTGTTTTTT. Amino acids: CASSQDVDEKLFF.

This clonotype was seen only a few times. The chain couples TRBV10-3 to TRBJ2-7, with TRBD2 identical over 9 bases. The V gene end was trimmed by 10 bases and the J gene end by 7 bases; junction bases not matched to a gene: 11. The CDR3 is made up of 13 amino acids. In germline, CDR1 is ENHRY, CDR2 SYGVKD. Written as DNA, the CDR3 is TGTGCCACCCTGAGTAGCGGGAGAGTGGAGCAGTACTTC. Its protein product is CATLSSGRVEQYF.

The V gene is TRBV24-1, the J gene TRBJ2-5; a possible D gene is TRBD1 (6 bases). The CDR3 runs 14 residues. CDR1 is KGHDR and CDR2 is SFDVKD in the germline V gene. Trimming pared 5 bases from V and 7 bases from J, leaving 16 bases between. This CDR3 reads CATSGRGYSGTQYF. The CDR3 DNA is TGTGCCACCAGTGGAAGGGGGTACTCAGGGACCCAGTACTTC.

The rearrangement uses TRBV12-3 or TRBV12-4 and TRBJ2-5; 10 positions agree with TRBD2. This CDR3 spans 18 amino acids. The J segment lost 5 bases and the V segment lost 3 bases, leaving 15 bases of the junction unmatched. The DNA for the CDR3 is TGTGCCAGCAGTTTTTTAGGGCTAGCGGGAGCCAACCCCGAGACCCAGTACTTC. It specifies CASSFLGLAGANPETQYF.

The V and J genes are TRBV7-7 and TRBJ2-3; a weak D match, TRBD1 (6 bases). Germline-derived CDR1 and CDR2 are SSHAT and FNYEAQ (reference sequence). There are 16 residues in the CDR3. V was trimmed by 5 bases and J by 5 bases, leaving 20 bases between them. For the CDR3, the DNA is TGTGCCAGCAGCCGAACCCCCTTGGGGGCCGGAGATACGCAGTATTTT. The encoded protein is CASSRTPLGAGDTQYF. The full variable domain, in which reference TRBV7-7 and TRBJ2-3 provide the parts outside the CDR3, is GAGVSQSPRYKVTKRGQDVTLRCDPISSHATLYWYQQALGQGPEFLTYFNYEAQPDKSGLPSDRFSAERPEGSISTLTIQRTEQRDSAMYRCASSRTPLGAGDTQYFGPGTRLTVL.

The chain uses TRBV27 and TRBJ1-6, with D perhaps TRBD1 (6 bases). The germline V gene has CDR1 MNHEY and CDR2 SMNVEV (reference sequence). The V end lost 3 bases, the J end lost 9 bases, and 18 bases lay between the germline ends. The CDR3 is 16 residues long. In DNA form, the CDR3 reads TGTGCCAGCAGTTTTGGTTTGGGGGGCGCAGGTTCACCCCTCCACTTT. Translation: CASSFGLGGAGSPLHF.

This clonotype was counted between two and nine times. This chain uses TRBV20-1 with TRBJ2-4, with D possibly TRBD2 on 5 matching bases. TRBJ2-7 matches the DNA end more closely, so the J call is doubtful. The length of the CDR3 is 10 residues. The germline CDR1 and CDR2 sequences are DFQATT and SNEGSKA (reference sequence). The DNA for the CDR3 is TGCAGTGCTAGCGGGGACGAGCAGTACTTC. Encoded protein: CSASGDEQYF.

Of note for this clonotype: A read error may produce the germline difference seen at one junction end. This CDR3 reads CASSQGTANYGYTF. DNA for the CDR3: TGTGCCAGCAGCCAAGGGACAGCCAACTATGGTTACACCTTC. J is TRBJ1-2 and V is TRBV6-5; 7 bases align to TRBD1. Germline CDR1 is MNHEY and CDR2 is SVGAGI. The CDR3 extends over 14 amino acids.

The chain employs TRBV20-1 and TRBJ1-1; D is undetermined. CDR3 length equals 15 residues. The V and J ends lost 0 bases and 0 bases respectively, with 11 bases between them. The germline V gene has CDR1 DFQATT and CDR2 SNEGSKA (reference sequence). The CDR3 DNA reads TGCAGTGCTAGAGATGATGGCCGCATGAACACTGAAGCTTTCTTT. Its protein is CSARDDGRMNTEAFF.

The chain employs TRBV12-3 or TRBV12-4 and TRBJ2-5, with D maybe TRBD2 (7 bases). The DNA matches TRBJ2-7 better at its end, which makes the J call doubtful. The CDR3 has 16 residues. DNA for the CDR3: TGTGCCAGCAGACGACAGCCCGGGGGGCACAATTACGAGCAGTACTTC. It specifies CASRRQPGGHNYEQYF.

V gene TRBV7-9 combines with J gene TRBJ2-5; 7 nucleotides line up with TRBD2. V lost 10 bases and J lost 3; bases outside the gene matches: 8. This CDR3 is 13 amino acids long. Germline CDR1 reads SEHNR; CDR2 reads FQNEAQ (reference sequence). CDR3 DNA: TGTGCCAACCCGACTAGCCCAGAAGAGACCCAGTACTTC. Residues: CANPTSPEETQYF.

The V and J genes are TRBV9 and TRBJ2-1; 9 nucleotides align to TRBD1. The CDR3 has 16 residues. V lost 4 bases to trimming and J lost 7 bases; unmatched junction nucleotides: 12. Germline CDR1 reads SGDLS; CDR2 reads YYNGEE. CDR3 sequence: CASSKQGALSGNEQFF. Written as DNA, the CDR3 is TGTGCCAGCAGCAAACAGGGGGCTCTATCGGGGAATGAGCAGTTCTTC.

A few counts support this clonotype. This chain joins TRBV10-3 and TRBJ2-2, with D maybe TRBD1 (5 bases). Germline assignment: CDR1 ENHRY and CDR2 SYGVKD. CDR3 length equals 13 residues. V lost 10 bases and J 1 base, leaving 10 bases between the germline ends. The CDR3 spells CATGRGNTGELFF. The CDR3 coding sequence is TGTGCCACAGGGCGCGGGAACACCGGGGAGCTGTTTTTT.

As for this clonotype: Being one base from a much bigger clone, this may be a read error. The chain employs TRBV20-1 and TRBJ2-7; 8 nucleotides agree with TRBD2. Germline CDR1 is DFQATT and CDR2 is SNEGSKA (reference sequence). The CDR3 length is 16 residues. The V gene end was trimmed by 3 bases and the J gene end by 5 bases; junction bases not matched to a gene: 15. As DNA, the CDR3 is TGCAGTGCTAGTCCACCGGTTATGCGGGAGGCCGACGAGCAGTACTTC. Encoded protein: CSASPPVMREADEQYF.

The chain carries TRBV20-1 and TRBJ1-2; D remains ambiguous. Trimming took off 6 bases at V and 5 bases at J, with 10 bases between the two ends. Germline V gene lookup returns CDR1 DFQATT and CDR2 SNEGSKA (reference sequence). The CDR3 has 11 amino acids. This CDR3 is CSAPLEYGYTF. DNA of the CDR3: TGCAGTGCCCCCCTCGAGTATGGCTACACCTTC.

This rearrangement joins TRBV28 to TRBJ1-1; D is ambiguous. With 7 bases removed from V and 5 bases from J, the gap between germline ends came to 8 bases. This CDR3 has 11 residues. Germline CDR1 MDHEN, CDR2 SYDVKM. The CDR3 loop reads CASIVKTEAFF. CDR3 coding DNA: TGTGCCAGCATCGTAAAGACTGAAGCTTTCTTT.

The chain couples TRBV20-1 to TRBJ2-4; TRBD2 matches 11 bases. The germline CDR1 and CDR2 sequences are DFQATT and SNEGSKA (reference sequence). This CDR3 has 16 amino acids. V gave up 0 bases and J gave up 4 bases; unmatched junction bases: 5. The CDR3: CSARDRASGRKNIQYF. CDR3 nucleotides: TGCAGTGCTAGAGATCGGGCTAGCGGGAGGAAAAACATTCAGTACTTC.

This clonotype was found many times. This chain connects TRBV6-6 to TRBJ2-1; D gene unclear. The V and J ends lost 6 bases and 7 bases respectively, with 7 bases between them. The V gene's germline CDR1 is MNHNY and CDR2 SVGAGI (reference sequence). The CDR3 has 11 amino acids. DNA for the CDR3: TGTGCCAGCAGCCCCGCTAATGAGCAGTTCTTC. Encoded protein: CASSPANEQFF.

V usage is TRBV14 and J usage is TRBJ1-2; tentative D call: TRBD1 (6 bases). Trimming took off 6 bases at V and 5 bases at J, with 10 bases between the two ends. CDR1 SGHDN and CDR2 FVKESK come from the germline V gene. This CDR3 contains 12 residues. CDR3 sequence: CASRGRGYGYTF. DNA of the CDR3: TGTGCCAGCAGGGGCAGGGGATATGGCTACACCTTC.

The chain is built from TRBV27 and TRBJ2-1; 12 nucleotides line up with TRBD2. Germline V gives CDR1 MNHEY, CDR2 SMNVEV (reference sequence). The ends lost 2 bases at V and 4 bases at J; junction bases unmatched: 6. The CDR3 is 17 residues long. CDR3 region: CASSLRMGTSGYNEQFF. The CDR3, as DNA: TGTGCCAGCAGTTTAAGGATGGGGACTAGCGGGTACAATGAGCAGTTCTTC.

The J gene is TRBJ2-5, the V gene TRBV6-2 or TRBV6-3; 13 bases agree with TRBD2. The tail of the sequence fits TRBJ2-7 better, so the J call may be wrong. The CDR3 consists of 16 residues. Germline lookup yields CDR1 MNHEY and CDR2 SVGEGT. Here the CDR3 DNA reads TGTGCCAGCAGTTACTCACACGGGACTAGCGGGACCGAGCAGTACTTC. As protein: CASSYSHGTSGTEQYF.

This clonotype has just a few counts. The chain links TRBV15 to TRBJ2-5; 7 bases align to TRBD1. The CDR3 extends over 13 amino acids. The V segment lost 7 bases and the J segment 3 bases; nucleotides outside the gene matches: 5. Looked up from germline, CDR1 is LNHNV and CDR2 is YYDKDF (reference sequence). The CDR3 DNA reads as TGTGCCACCAAAGAACAGGGGAAAGAGACCCAGTACTTC. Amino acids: CATKEQGKETQYF.

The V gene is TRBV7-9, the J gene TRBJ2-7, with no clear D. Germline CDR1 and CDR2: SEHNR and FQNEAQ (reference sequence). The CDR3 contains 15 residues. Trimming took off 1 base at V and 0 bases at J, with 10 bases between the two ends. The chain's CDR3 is CASSLVGKPSYEQYF. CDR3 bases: TGTGCCAGCAGCTTAGTAGGTAAACCCTCCTACGAGCAGTACTTC.

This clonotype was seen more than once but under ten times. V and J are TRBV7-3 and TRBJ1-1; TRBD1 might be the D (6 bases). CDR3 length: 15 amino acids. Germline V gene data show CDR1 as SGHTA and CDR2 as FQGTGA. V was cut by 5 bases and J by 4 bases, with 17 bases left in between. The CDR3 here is CASSPGGADSTEAFF. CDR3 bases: TGTGCCAGCAGCCCCGGGGGGGCCGATTCCACTGAAGCTTTCTTT.

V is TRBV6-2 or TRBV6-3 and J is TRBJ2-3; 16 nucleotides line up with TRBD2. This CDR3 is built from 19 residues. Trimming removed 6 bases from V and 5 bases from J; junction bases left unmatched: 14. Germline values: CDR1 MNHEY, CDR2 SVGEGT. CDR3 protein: CASRKTGTSGGASGDTQYF. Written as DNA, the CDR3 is TGTGCCAGCAGAAAGACCGGGACTAGCGGGGGGGCTTCGGGAGATACGCAGTATTTT.

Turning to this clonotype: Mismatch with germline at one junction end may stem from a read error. The CDR3 is CASSPTIPYEQYF. In DNA form, the CDR3 reads TGTGCCAGCAGTCCGACTATCCCCTATGAGCAGTACTTC. The gene calls are TRBV6-2 or TRBV6-3 and TRBJ2-7; D may be TRBD2 (5 bases). Germline loops: CDR1 MNHEY, CDR2 SVGEGT. CDR3 length: 13 residues.

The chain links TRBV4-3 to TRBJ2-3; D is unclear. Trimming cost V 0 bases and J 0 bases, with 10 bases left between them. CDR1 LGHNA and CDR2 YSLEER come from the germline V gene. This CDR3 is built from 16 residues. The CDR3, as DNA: TGCGCCAGCAGCCAAGAGATCGGATATAGCACAGATACGCAGTATTTT. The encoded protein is CASSQEIGYSTDTQYF.

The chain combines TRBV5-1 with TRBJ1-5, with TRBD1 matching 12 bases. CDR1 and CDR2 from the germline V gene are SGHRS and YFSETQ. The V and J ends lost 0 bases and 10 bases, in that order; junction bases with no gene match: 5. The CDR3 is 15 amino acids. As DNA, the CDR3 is TGCGCCAGCAGCTTGGAGGGACAGGGGGCCGAACCCCAGCATTTT. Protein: CASSLEGQGAEPQHF.